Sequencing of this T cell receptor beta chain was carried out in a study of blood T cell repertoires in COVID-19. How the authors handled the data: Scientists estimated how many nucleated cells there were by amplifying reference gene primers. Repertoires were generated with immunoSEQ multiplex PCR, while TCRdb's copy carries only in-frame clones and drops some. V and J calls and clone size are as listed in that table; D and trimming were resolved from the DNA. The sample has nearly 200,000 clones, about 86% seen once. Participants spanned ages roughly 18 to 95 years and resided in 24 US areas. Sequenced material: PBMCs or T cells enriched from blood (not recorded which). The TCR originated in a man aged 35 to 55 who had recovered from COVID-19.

The DNA of the CDR3 is TGCGCCAGCAGCACACTGGACAGGGGGTCCTATGGCTACACCTTC. It yields the protein CASSTLDRGSYGYTF. The chain joins TRBV5-1 to TRBJ1-2; 10 nucleotides agree with TRBD1. The CDR3 extends over 15 amino acids. Germline loops: CDR1 SGHRS, CDR2 YFSETQ. With 4 bases clipped from V and 4 bases from J, the junction kept 7 bases outside the gene matches.